The rows below give T cell receptor beta chains drawn from one sample of a study of CD8+ T cells in alopecia areata. The repertoire was sequenced with immunoSEQ multiplex PCR; TCRdb's copy has only in-frame clones and lacks some. This table has about 210,000 clones, less than 45% appearing once. Sequenced material: CD4+ T cells sorted from blood, taken at approximately week 39, from a patient treated with tofacitinib. The receptors come from a human donor with alopecia areata. The CDR3 runs from the conserved cysteine through the conserved F or W. Each record gives: J gene, V gene, clone size, D gene, CDR3 DNA, CDR3 protein. D genes are given only for firm matches. Some rows have no size entry. The others give once, few or many, or a class for an expanded clone.

>TRBJ2-1|TRBV7-9|NA|NA
TGTGCCAGCAGCTTAAGCTTGGAGAATGAGCAGTTCTTC
CASSLSLENEQFF
>TRBJ1-5|TRBV15|medium-sized|TRBD1
TGTGCCACCAGCAGAGCCCTTCGGACAGGGGGCTCTCAGCCCCAGCATTTT
CATSRALRTGGSQPQHF
>TRBJ1-5|TRBV2|once|NA
TGTGCCAGCAGTGAACTGGACCGAGATCAGCCCCAGCATTTT
CASSELDRDQPQHF
>TRBJ2-7|TRBV10-3|few|NA
TGTGCCATCAGTGTCCAGGGCCCGACGTCTCTTCACTTC
CAISVQGPTSLHF
>TRBJ1-1|TRBV7-2|few|TRBD1
TGTGCCAGCAGCGTTCGACAGGGGGGACACACTGAAGCTTTCTTT
CASSVRQGGHTEAFF
>TRBJ2-7|TRBV9|NA|TRBD1
TGTGCCAGCAGCGTAGGGGACAGGGTTAACTACGAGCAGTACTTC
CASSVGDRVNYEQYF
>TRBJ1-4|TRBV30|NA|TRBD1
TGTGCCTGGGCCCAGGGGGGCGGACTGTTTTTT
CAWAQGGGLFF
>TRBJ2-3|TRBV7-8|NA|TRBD1
TGTGCCAGCAGCAAGCTCGGACAGGGATCAATAAGAGTAGCAGATACGCAGTATTTT
CASSKLGQGSIRVADTQYF
>TRBJ1-2|TRBV4-1|few|NA
TGCGCCAGCAGCCCTAGACAGGCGTACTGGGATGGCTACACCTTC
CASSPRQAYWDGYTF
>TRBJ2-1|TRBV9|NA|TRBD2
TGTGCCAGCAGCGTTAGCGGGAACACCTACAATGAGCAGTTCTTC
CASSVSGNTYNEQFF
>TRBJ2-5|TRBV19|few|NA
TGTGCCAGTAGTATTTCCTCCGGTGGCGAGACCCAGTACTTC
CASSISSGGETQYF
>TRBJ2-5|TRBV7-6|few|NA
TGTGCCAGCAGCTTAGTCCGAGAGACCCAGTACTTC
CASSLVRETQYF
>TRBJ2-3|TRBV7-9|NA|NA
TGTGCCAGCAGTTTCGGAGGGGGCACAGATACGCAGTATTTT
CASSFGGGTDTQYF
>TRBJ2-7|TRBV30|NA|NA
TGTGCCTGGAGTGTGGGGAGCTACGAGCAGTACTTC
CAWSVGSYEQYF
>TRBJ2-3|TRBV5-4|few|TRBD2
TGTGCCAGCAGCCCCGAAGGGCGGGAGACGCAGTATTTT
CASSPEGRETQYF
>TRBJ1-2|TRBV29-1|NA|NA
TGCAGCGTTGAAGGCCCGGGCACTAACTATGGCTACACCTTC
CSVEGPGTNYGYTF
>TRBJ2-1|TRBV9|NA|TRBD1
TGTGCCAGCAGCCCAGGACAGGATTGGGATGAGCAGTTCTTC
CASSPGQDWDEQFF
>TRBJ2-2|TRBV14|NA|TRBD2
TGTGCCAGCAGCCAAAGTCCTAGCGGGGCCGGGGAGCTGTTTTTT
CASSQSPSGAGELFF
>TRBJ2-1|TRBV29-1|NA|TRBD2
TGCAGCGCTTCAACTAGCGGGAGTGGGAATGAGCAGTTCTTC
CSASTSGSGNEQFF
>TRBJ2-1|TRBV6-1|NA|NA
TGTGCCAGCAGACCCCAGGGGGGACCGGTGTTCTTC
CASRPQGGPVFF
>TRBJ1-2|TRBV7-2|NA|NA
TGTGCCAGCAGCTTAGCCGCCAGGGGCGTACGTGGCTACACCTTC
CASSLAARGVRGYTF
>TRBJ2-5|TRBV5-1|few|NA
TGCGCCAGCAGCCTAACCATGGGAGAGACCCAGTACTTC
CASSLTMGETQYF
>TRBJ2-7|TRBV29-1|few|NA
TGCAGCGTTGCGGCGGGATCCTACGAGCAGTACTTC
CSVAAGSYEQYF
>TRBJ1-3|TRBV5-6|NA|NA
TGTGCCAGCAGCCGTGTGGCGGAAAACACCATATATTTT
CASSRVAENTIYF
>TRBJ2-1|TRBV20-1|NA|NA
TGCAGTGCTAGGACTCAGACTGTGGAGTTCTTC
CSARTQTVEFF
>TRBJ2-1|TRBV9|NA|TRBD2
TGTGCCAGCAGCGCCTCCCAGGCTAGCGGGAGATACAATGAGCAGTTCTTC
CASSASQASGRYNEQFF
>TRBJ2-1|TRBV7-2|NA|NA
TGTGCCAGCAGCTTAAGCGGAGGCTCCTACAATGAGCAGTTCTTC
CASSLSGGSYNEQFF
>TRBJ1-5|TRBV28|few|NA
TGTGCCAGCAGTCTCCAGGGGCTCGGCAATCAGCCCCAGCATTTT
CASSLQGLGNQPQHF
>TRBJ1-5|TRBV6-5|NA|NA
TGTGCCAGCAGGTCAGCCAATCAGCCCCAGCATTTT
CASRSANQPQHF
>TRBJ2-1|TRBV29-1|NA|TRBD2
TGCAGCGCAAAAGCGGGGATCTACAATGAGCAGTTCTTC
CSAKAGIYNEQFF
>TRBJ1-2|TRBV6-5|NA|NA
TGTGCCAGCACCGGGCAAATCACAGGGTATGGCTACACCTTC
CASTGQITGYGYTF
>TRBJ2-7|TRBV30|NA|NA
TGTGCCTGGAGGCTCGGAGGGGGAGCCTACGAGCAGTACTTC
CAWRLGGGAYEQYF